The 23 T cell receptor beta chains presented below share a single source sample, sequenced in a study of cytotoxic CD8 clonotypes in ibrutinib-treated CLL. This table comes from immunoSEQ multiplex PCR, and its TCRdb copy is limited to in-frame clones, with some not included. The table records around 330,000 clones, roughly 70% of them present only once. This sample comprised PBMCs, obtained after 36 months of ibrutinib treatment. Receptor source: a human donor with chronic lymphocytic leukemia.

The rearrangement joins TRBV6-6 to TRBJ2-6; no firm D call. Germline values: CDR1 MNHNY, CDR2 SVGAGI (reference sequence). The CDR3 runs to 12 residues. Trimming took off 4 bases at V and 9 bases at J, with 7 bases between the two ends. The DNA of the CDR3 is TGTGCCAGCAGTTCTTCTAACAACGTCCTGACTTTC. This gives the protein CASSSSNNVLTF.

The V call is TRBV6-6, the J call TRBJ2-1; no firm D call. Germline lookup yields CDR1 MNHNY and CDR2 SVGAGI (reference sequence). The length of the CDR3 is 15 residues. Trimming pared 6 bases from V and 1 base from J, leaving 13 bases between. The CDR3 here is CASSHEASSYNEQFF. Written as DNA, the CDR3 is TGTGCCAGCAGCCACGAGGCTAGTTCCTACAATGAGCAGTTCTTC.

The CDR3 is CASSVGGDTEAFF. The DNA for the CDR3 is TGTGCCAGCAGCGTAGGAGGAGACACTGAAGCTTTCTTT. The chain has TRBV9 and TRBJ1-1; D is uncertain. Per the germline V gene, CDR1 is SGDLS and CDR2 is YYNGEE. This CDR3 contains 13 residues. Trimming stripped 0 bases from V and 3 bases from J, with 6 bases between. The entire variable domain, with the rest obtained from reference TRBV9 and TRBJ1-1, is as follows: DSGVTQTPKHLITATGQRVTLRCSPRSGDLSVYWYQQSLDQGLQFLIQYYNGEERAKGNILERFSAQQFPDLHSELNLSSLELGDSALYFCASSVGGDTEAFFGQGTRLTVV.

Worth noting for this clone: A much larger clone is a single base away; this may be a read error. The chain is built from TRBV11-2 and TRBJ2-3, with D unresolved. V lost 5 bases and J 6 bases, leaving 6 bases between the germline ends. The CDR3 extends over 11 amino acids. Germline lookup yields CDR1 SGHAT and CDR2 FQNNGV. CDR3 in amino acids: CASSRVDTQYF. CDR3 DNA: TGTGCCAGCAGCCGGGTGGATACGCAGTATTTT.

This chain connects TRBV19 to TRBJ1-3; 7 bases are shared with TRBD1. Germline CDR1 is LNHDA and CDR2 is SQIVND (reference sequence). Unmatched junction bases numbered 6, after V lost 5 bases and J lost 5 bases. The CDR3 is 14 amino acids. This CDR3 reads CASSPDRRRNTIYF. As DNA, the CDR3 is TGTGCCAGTAGTCCGGACAGGAGAAGAAACACCATATATTTT. Based on the CDR3 plus reference TRBV19 and TRBJ1-3, the full variable domain is DGGITQSPKYLFRKEGQNVTLSCEQNLNHDAMYWYRQDPGQGLRLIYYSQIVNDFQKGDIAEGYSVSREKKESFPLTVTSAQKNPTAFYLCASSPDRRRNTIYFGEGSWLTVV.

In its sample, this clone was seen a few times. J is TRBJ2-3 and V is TRBV5-1; TRBD2 might be the D (6 bases). The CDR3 consists of 15 residues. The germline V gene encodes CDR1 SGHRS and CDR2 YFSETQ. V shed 6 bases and J shed 0 bases, with 14 bases lying between them. CDR3 coding DNA: TGCGCCAGCACCCTGGAGGGAAGTAGCACAGATACGCAGTATTTT. This translates into CASTLEGSSTDTQYF.

The J gene is TRBJ1-2, the V gene TRBV7-2; D not certain. The CDR3 contains 11 residues. Per germline, CDR1 SGHTA and CDR2 FQGNSA. Trimming left V 1 base short and J 8 bases short, with 5 bases between. In DNA form, the CDR3 reads TGTGCCAGCAGCTTAGTCACGGGCTACACCTTC. As protein: CASSLVTGYTF.

The V call is TRBV6-5, the J call TRBJ2-7; 7 nucleotides match TRBD2. CDR3 length equals 15 residues. Germline lookup yields CDR1 MNHEY and CDR2 SVGAGI. V shed 5 bases, J shed 2 bases, and the junction held 9 bases outside the gene matches. The CDR3, as DNA: TGTGCCAGCAGTCCCGCTAGCGGTAACACCTACGAGCAGTACTTC. Encoded protein: CASSPASGNTYEQYF.

This clone showed up just once. The V gene is TRBV11-3, the J gene TRBJ2-7; 8 bases are shared with TRBD1. This CDR3 contains 14 residues. The germline gives CDR1 SGHNT, CDR2 YENEEA. Unmatched junction bases numbered 8, after V lost 5 bases and J lost 5 bases. This CDR3 is CASSPGQGSNEQYF. Written as DNA, the CDR3 is TGTGCCAGCAGCCCCGGACAGGGTTCCAACGAGCAGTACTTC.

The chain couples TRBV19 to TRBJ2-3; 9 positions agree with TRBD2. The length of the CDR3 is 16 residues. The germline V gene has CDR1 LNHDA and CDR2 SQIVND (reference sequence). With V trimmed by 4 bases and J by 3 bases, 8 bases remained unmatched. The CDR3 loop is CASSNPGLAVTDTQYF. The CDR3 DNA follows: TGTGCCAGTAGTAACCCGGGACTAGCAGTGACAGATACGCAGTATTTT.

This clone showed up just once. V gene TRBV4-1 combines with J gene TRBJ1-1; possible D gene TRBD1, 5 bases. Trimming took off 3 bases at V and 3 bases at J, with 17 bases between the two ends. Looked up from germline, CDR1 is MGHRA and CDR2 is YSYEKL. The CDR3 covers 16 residues. The CDR3 loop is CASSQGGIGGDTEAFF. The CDR3 DNA is TGCGCCAGCAGCCAGGGGGGGATAGGAGGGGACACTGAAGCTTTCTTT.

The CDR3 coding sequence is TGTGCCAGCAGGCCCGGAATGTCCTACGAGCAGTACTTC. It specifies CASRPGMSYEQYF. V usage is TRBV6-5 and J usage is TRBJ2-7, with no clear D. CDR1 and CDR2 from the germline V gene are MNHEY and SVGAGI. V lost 6 bases and J lost 1, with 10 bases in between. The CDR3 is 13 residues long.

Regarding this clone: The germline gene is not matched at one end of the junction; a read error may be the cause. The genes are TRBV2 and TRBJ1-2, with a possible D match to TRBD1 (5 bases). The CDR3 consists of 13 residues. Germline CDR1 and CDR2: SNHLY and FYNNEI. CDR3 in DNA: TGTGCCAGCAGGGAAGACAGAAACTATGGCTACACCTTC. This gives the protein CASREDRNYGYTF.

This sequence joins TRBV5-8 and TRBJ1-5; a weak D match, TRBD1 (5 bases). The CDR3 is 18 amino acids. Trimming shortened V by 1 base and J by 0 bases, and 17 bases separated the two germline ends. CDR1 and CDR2 from the germline V gene are SGHTS and YDEGEE. CDR3 sequence reads: CASSLNRPGVISNQPQHF. CDR3 coding DNA: TGTGCCAGCAGCTTGAATCGGCCGGGGGTTATTAGCAATCAGCCCCAGCATTTT.

The rearrangement links TRBV7-2 to TRBJ1-4; unclear D gene. Germline V lookup: CDR1 SGHTA, CDR2 FQGNSA. CDR3 size: 14 residues. The ends were cut back, 1 base at V and 6 bases at J, with 9 bases in the middle. The CDR3 DNA reads TGTGCCAGCAGCTTAGGTGGAGGTTATGAAAAACTGTTTTTT. It specifies CASSLGGGYEKLFF.

The V and J genes are TRBV14 and TRBJ2-7, with a weak D call TRBD2 (6 bases). CDR3 length: 14 amino acids. The germline gives CDR1 SGHDN, CDR2 FVKESK. V lost 4 bases to trimming and J lost 7 bases, with 17 bases between them. CDR3 nucleotides: TGTGCCAGCAGCCCCCGGGGAGGCGTGGTGGAGCAGTACTTC. Protein: CASSPRGGVVEQYF.

As DNA, the CDR3 is TGTGCCAGCAGTTCCGGGACTGGTCCATCGGGTACGCAGTATTTT. It translates to CASSSGTGPSGTQYF. The chain links TRBV27 to TRBJ2-3, with D perhaps TRBD2 (6 bases). CDR1 MNHEY and CDR2 SMNVEV come from the germline V gene (reference sequence). The CDR3 consists of 15 residues. V was cut by 4 bases and J by 8 bases, with 19 bases left in between.

This clone was counted only a few times. This chain links TRBV2 with TRBJ2-5, with TRBD1 identical over 7 bases. The CDR3 has 13 residues. From germline, CDR1 is SNHLY and CDR2 FYNNEI. After removal of 4 bases from V and 1 base from J, the junction contained 0 bases not matched to a gene. CDR3 bases: TGTGCCAGCAGTGGGGACAGCCAAGAGACCCAGTACTTC. It specifies CASSGDSQETQYF.

The chain carries TRBV15 and TRBJ2-1; D remains ambiguous. CDR1 is LNHNV and CDR2 is YYDKDF in the germline V gene (reference sequence). The V end was cut by 0 bases, the J end by 4 bases, with 1 base between. This CDR3 has 12 amino acids. CDR3 in DNA: TGTGCCACCAGCAGAGATTACAATGAGCAGTTCTTC. The encoded protein is CATSRDYNEQFF.

This chain joins TRBV5-6 and TRBJ2-5; TRBD2 agrees at 12 bases. Germline CDR1 SGHDT, CDR2 YYEEEE. CDR3 length: 18 residues. V lost 1 base to trimming and J lost 5 bases; unmatched junction nucleotides: 12. CDR3: CASSLRASGGATRETQYF. The CDR3 DNA reads TGTGCCAGCAGCTTGCGGGCTAGCGGGGGGGCCACGAGGGAGACCCAGTACTTC.

The chain is built from TRBV4-1 and TRBJ2-7, with 9 bases fitting TRBD2. The CDR3 is 13 residues long. Germline CDR1 and CDR2: MGHRA and YSYEKL. The V gene end was trimmed by 8 bases and the J gene end by 3 bases; junction bases not matched to a gene: 5. The CDR3 DNA reads TGCGCCAGCCAAGTTAGCGGGAGCTACGAGCAGTACTTC. Amino acid sequence: CASQVSGSYEQYF.

This clone was observed once. The chain is built from TRBV2 and TRBJ1-1, with D perhaps TRBD1 (6 bases). Germline V gene data show CDR1 as SNHLY and CDR2 as FYNNEI. There are 11 residues in the CDR3. Trimming took off 5 bases at V and 6 bases at J, with 7 bases between the two ends. CDR3 sequence (DNA): TGTGCCAGCAGTAGGACAGCTGAAGCTTTCTTT. Residues: CASSRTAEAFF.

This chain connects TRBV7-6 to TRBJ2-7; a weak D match, TRBD2 (5 bases). V was trimmed by 0 bases and J by 1 base, leaving 13 bases between them. This CDR3 spans 16 amino acids. The germline V gene has CDR1 SGHVS and CDR2 FNYEAQ. The CDR3 DNA is TGTGCCAGCAGCTTAGCGCGGGCGGGCCCTTCCTACGAGCAGTACTTC. Translation gives CASSLARAGPSYEQYF.